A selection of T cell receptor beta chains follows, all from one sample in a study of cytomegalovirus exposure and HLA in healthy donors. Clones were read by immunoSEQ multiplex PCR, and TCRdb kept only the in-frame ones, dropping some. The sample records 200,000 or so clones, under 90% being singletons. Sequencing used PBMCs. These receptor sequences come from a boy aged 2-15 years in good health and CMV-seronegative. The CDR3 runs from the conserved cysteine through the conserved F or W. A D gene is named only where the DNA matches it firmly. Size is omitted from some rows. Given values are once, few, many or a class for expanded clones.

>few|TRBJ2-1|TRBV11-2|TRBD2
TGTGCCAGCGGATACCCTAGCGGGGAGCAGTTCTTC
CASGYPSGEQFF
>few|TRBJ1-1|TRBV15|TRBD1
TGTGCCACCAGCAGAGCTCCGGGACAGTCGAACACTGAAGCTTTCTTT
CATSRAPGQSNTEAFF
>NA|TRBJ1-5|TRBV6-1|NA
TGTGCCAGCAGGGCAGGGTATAGCAATCAGCCCCAGCATTTT
CASRAGYSNQPQHF
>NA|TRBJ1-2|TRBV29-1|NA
TGCAGCGCCGGTAGGGGGGAGGGTGGCTACACCTTC
CSAGRGEGGYTF
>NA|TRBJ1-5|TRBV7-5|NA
TGTGCCAGAATCACATCCCATCAGCCCCAGCATTTT
CARITSHQPQHF
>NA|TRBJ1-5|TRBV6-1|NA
TGTGCCAGCTCCCCCATGTGGAGGCCCCAGCATTTT
CASSPMWRPQHF
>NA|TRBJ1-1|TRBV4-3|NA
TGCGCCAGCAGCCAAGATCTACAGAAGAACACTGAAGCTTTCTTT
CASSQDLQKNTEAFF
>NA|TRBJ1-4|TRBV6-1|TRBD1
TGTGCCAGCAGTGAAGGGACAGGGGACGGAAAACTGTTTTTT
CASSEGTGDGKLFF
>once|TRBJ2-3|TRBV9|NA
TGTGCCAGCAGCGTAGCTGAGGGTAGCACAGATACGCAGTATTTT
CASSVAEGSTDTQYF
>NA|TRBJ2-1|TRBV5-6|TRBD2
TGTGCCAGCAGCTTGTATGGACTAGAATACAATGAGCAGTTCTTC
CASSLYGLEYNEQFF
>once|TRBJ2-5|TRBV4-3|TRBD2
TGCGCCAGCAGCCAAGGGGGGGCGGGAGGCGAGACCCAGTACTTC
CASSQGGAGGETQYF
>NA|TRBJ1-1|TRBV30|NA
TGTGCCTGGAGTAAGGGACAGAACACTGAAGCTTTCTTT
CAWSKGQNTEAFF
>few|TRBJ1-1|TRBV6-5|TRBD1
TGTGCCAGCAGTCTGACAGGGCGCAGTACTGAAGCTTTCTTT
CASSLTGRSTEAFF
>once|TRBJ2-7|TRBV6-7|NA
TGTGCCAGCAGTTACTCGAGGGCAGACCTCCGGTACGAGCAGTACTTC
CASSYSRADLRYEQYF
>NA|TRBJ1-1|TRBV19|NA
TGTGCCAGTAGCCAGGGAAGGTTTACTGAAGCTTTCTTT
CASSQGRFTEAFF
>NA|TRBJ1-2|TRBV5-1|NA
TGCGCCAGCAGCCCACTGACAGGAAACCACTATGGCTACACCTTC
CASSPLTGNHYGYTF
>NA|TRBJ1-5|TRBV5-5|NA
TGTGCCAGCAGCTTGTGGGGGGTTAGTGCCAATCAGCCCCAGCATTTT
CASSLWGVSANQPQHF
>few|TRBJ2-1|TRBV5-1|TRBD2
TGCGCCAGCAGCTCCATAGCGGGGGGTTACAATGAGCAGTTCTTC
CASSSIAGGYNEQFF
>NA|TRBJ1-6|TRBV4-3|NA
TGCGCCAGCAGCCAAGTGCGGGGGCGCTCCTATAATTCACCCCTCCACTTT
CASSQVRGRSYNSPLHF
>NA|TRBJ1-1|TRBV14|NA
TGTGCCAGCAGCCAAGATCGGGACACTGAAGCTTTCTTT
CASSQDRDTEAFF
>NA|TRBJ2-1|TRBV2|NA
TGTGCCAGCAGTGGGGCCTCCTACAATGAGCAGTTCTTC
CASSGASYNEQFF
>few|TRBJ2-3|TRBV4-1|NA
TGCGCCAGCAGCCCGACCCGCCGGGGTGGCACAGATACGCAGTATTTT
CASSPTRRGGTDTQYF
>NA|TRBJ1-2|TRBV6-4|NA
TGTGCCAGCAGTGACTCTGGGTCCGGGGGCTACACCTTC
CASSDSGSGGYTF
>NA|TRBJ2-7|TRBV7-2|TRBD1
TGTGCCAGCAGTCGCGGACAGGGGCGTGCGCAGTACTTC
CASSRGQGRAQYF
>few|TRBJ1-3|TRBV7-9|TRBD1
TGTGCCAGCAGCCCAAGACAGGGGTCCTCTGGAAACACCATATATTTT
CASSPRQGSSGNTIYF
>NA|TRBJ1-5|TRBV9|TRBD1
TGTGCCAGCAGCCCCCCCGGGACAGGGGAAAATGGCAATCAGCCCCAGCATTTT
CASSPPGTGENGNQPQHF
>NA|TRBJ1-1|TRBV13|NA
TGTGCCAGCAGCCTGTTGTTGGCTACGGGGAACACTGAAGCTTTCTTT
CASSLLLATGNTEAFF
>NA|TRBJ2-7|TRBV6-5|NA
TGTGCCAGCAGTTACCTGTACGGGGGAACCTACGAGCAGTACTTC
CASSYLYGGTYEQYF
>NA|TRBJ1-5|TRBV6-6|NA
TGTGCCAGCACAGGTCCCAATCAGCCCCAGCATTTT
CASTGPNQPQHF
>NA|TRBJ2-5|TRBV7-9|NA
TGTGCCAGCAGGTCCCCCGTGGGGGCGGAGGAGACCCAGTACTTC
CASRSPVGAEETQYF
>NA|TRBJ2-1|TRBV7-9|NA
TGTGCCAGCAGCCCCGGGGGGACATACAATGAGCAGTTCTTC
CASSPGGTYNEQFF
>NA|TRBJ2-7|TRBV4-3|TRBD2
TGCGCCAGCAGCCAAGATACGACTAGCGAGTTCTACGAGCAGTACTTC
CASSQDTTSEFYEQYF
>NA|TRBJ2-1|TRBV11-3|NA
TGTGCCAGCAGCTTAGGCCTAGCCCGATCCCACAATGAGCAGTTCTTC
CASSLGLARSHNEQFF
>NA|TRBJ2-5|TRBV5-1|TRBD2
TGCGCCAGCAGCTTGGCCAGAGCTAGCGGGGGGGGAGAGACCCGGTACTTC
CASSLARASGGGETRYF
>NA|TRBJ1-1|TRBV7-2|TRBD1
TGTGCCAGCAGCTTGGGACAGGGGGCGGGTGAAGCTTTCTTT
CASSLGQGAGEAFF
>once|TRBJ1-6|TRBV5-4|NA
TGTGCCAGCAGCCTTAGAGATCAATCACCCCTCCACTTT
CASSLRDQSPLHF
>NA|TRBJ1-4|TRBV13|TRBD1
TGTGCCAGCAGCTCAACAGGGGTTCGCGAAAAACTGTTTTTT
CASSSTGVREKLFF
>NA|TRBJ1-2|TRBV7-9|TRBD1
TGTGCCAGCAGCGAACAGGGGCGTGATGGCTACACCTTC
CASSEQGRDGYTF
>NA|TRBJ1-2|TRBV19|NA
TGTGCCAGTAGTATCCCAGGGGATGGCTACACCTTC
CASSIPGDGYTF
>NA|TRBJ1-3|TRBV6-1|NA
TGTGCCAGCGTTAAACTATCTGGAAACACCATATATTTT
CASVKLSGNTIYF
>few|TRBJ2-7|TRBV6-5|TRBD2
TGTGCCAGCAGTTACGGGGGGACTAGCGGGGCCTACGAGCAGTACTTC
CASSYGGTSGAYEQYF
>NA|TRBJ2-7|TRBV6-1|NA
TGTGCCAGCAGTGTGCAGGACAGCCCTATCTACGAGCAGTACTTC
CASSVQDSPIYEQYF
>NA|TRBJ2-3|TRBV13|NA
TGTGCCAGCAGACCGGGTTCCCCAACAGATACGCAGTATTTT
CASRPGSPTDTQYF
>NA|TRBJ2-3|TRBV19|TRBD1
TGTGCCAGTACGGGCCGACAGGGGCGCACAGATACGCAGTATTTT
CASTGRQGRTDTQYF
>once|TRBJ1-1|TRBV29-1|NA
TGCAGCGTTGAGTCAAGAGGCACTGAAGCTTTCTTT
CSVESRGTEAFF
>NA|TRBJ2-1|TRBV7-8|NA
TGTGCCAGCAGCTTAATTGATAGAGGGTTCGACAATGAGCAGTTCTTC
CASSLIDRGFDNEQFF
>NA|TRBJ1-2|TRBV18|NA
TGTGCCAGCTCACCATCTCCCCTTTATGGAGGTGCCTATGGCTACACCTTC
CASSPSPLYGGAYGYTF
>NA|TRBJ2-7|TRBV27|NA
TGTGCCAGCAGTTTTTTTCCTAGCGCCTACGAGCAGTACTTC
CASSFFPSAYEQYF
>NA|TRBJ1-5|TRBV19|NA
TGTGCCAGTAGTCCGCGCGACGGGGGTGCCAATCAGCCCCAGCATTTT
CASSPRDGGANQPQHF
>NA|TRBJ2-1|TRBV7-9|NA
TGTGCCAGCACCCAATCAGGGGGCGGGGGTCGGGTCAATGAGCAGTTCTTC
CASTQSGGGGRVNEQFF
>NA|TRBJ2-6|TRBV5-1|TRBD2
TGCGCCAGCAGACGGACTAGGGAAGCTGGGGCCAACGTCCTGACTTTC
CASRRTREAGANVLTF
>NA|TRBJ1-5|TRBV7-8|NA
TGTGCCAGCAGCTTAGGACAGGTTAGCAATCAGCCCCAGCATTTT
CASSLGQVSNQPQHF
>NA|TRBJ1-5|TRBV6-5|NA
TGTGCCAGCAGTTACTCGTCAGGGCCAAGTCAGCCCCAGCATTTT
CASSYSSGPSQPQHF